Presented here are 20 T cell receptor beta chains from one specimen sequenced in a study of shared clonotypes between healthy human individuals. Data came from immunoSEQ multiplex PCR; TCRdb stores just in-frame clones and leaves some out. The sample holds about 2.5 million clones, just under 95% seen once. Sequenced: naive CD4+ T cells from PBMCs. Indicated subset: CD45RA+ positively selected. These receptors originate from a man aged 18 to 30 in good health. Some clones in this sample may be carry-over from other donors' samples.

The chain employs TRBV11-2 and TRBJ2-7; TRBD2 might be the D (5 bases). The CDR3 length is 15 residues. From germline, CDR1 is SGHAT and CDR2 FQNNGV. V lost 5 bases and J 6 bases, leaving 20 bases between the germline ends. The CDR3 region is CASSTGDPAGTEQYF. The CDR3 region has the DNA TGTGCCAGCAGCACGGGCGATCCGGCGGGCACCGAGCAGTACTTC. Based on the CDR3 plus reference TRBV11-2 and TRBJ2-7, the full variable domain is EAGVAQSPRYKIIEKRQSVAFWCNPISGHATLYWYQQILGQGPKLLIQFQNNGVVDDSQLPKDRFSAERLKGVDSTLKIQPAKLEDSAVYLCASSTGDPAGTEQYFGPGTRLTVT.

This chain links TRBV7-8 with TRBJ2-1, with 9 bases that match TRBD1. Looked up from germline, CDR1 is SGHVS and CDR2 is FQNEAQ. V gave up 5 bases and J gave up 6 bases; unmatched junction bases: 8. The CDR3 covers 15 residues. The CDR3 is CASSPRDRAGNEQFF. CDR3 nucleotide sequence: TGTGCCAGCAGCCCGAGGGACAGGGCGGGCAATGAGCAGTTCTTC.

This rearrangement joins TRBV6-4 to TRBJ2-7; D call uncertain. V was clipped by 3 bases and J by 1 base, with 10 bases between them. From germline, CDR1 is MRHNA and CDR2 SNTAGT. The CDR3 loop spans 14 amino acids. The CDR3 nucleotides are TGTGCCAGCAGTGAACAGCCAACTTCCTACGAGCAGTACTTC. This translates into CASSEQPTSYEQYF.

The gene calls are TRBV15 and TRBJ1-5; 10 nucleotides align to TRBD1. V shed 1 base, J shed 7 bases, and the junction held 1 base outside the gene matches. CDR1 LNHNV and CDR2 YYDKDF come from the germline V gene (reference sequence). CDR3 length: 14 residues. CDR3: CATSRGQGAQPQHF. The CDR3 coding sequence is TGTGCCACCAGCAGAGGACAGGGGGCCCAGCCCCAGCATTTT.

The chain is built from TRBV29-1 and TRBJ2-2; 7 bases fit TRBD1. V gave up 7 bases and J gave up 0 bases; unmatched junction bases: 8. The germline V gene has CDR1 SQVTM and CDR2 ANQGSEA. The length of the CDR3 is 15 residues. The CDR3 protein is CSAMTGLANTGELFF. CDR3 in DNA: TGCAGCGCTATGACAGGGTTAGCGAACACCGGGGAGCTGTTTTTT.

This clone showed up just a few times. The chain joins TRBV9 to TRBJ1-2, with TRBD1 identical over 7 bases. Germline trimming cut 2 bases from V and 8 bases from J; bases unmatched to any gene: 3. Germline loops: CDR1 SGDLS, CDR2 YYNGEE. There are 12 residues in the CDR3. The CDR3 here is CASSVGTAGYTF. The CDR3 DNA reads TGTGCCAGCAGCGTCGGGACAGCGGGCTACACCTTC.

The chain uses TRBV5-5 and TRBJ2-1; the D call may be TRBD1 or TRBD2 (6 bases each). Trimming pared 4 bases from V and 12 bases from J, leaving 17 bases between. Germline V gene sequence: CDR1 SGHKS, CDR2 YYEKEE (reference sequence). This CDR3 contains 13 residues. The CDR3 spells CASSRQDEGGQFF. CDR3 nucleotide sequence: TGTGCCAGCAGCCGCCAGGACGAGGGGGGGCAGTTCTTC.

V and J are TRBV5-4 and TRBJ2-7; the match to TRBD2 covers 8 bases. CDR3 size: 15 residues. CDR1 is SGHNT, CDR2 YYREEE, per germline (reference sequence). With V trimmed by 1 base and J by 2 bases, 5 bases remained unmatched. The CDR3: CASSLSSGPTYEQYF. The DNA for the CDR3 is TGTGCCAGCAGCTTGTCTAGCGGGCCTACCTACGAGCAGTACTTC.

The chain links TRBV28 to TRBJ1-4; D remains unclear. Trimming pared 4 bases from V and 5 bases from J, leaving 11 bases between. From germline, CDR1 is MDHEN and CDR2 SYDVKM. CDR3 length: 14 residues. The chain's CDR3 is CASSSPDGNEKLFF. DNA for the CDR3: TGTGCCAGCAGTTCTCCGGACGGGAATGAAAAACTGTTTTTT.

The CDR3 is CASSIPGRGAVEQYF. The CDR3, as DNA: TGTGCCAGCAGTATACCGGGACGGGGGGCGGTCGAGCAGTACTTC. The genes are TRBV27 and TRBJ2-7; D is perhaps TRBD2 (7 bases). The CDR3 totals 15 residues. Germline assignment: CDR1 MNHEY and CDR2 SMNVEV (reference sequence). V dropped 5 bases and J dropped 6 bases, with 20 bases sitting between them.

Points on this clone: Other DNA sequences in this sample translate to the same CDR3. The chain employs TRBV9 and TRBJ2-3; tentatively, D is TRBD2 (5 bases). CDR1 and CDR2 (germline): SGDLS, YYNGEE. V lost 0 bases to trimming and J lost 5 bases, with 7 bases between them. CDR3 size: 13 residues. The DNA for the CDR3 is TGTGCCAGCAGCGTAGGGGCGGGAGATACGCAGTATTTT. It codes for CASSVGAGDTQYF.

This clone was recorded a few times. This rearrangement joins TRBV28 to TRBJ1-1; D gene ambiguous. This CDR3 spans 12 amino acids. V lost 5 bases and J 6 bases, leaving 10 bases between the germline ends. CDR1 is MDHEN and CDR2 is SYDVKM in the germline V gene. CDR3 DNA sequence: TGTGCCAGCAGTCAAGTCGGGTCTGAAGCTTTCTTT. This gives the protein CASSQVGSEAFF.

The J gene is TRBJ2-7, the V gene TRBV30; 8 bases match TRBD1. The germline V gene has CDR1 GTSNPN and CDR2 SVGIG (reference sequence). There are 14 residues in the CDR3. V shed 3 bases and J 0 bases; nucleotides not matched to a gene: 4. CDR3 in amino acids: CAWRNTGGSYEQYF. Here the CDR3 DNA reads TGTGCCTGGAGAAATACAGGGGGCTCCTACGAGCAGTACTTC. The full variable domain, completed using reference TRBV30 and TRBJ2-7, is SQTIHQWPATLVQPVGSPLSLECTVEGTSNPNLYWYRQAAGRGLQLLFYSVGIGQISSEVPQNLSASRPQDRQFILSSKKLLLSDSGFYLCAWRNTGGSYEQYFGPGTRLTVT.

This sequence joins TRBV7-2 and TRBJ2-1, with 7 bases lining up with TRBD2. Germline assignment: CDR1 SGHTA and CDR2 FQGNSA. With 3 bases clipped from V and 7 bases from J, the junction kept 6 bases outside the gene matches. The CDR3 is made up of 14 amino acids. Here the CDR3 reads CASSFGWGGNEQFF. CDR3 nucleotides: TGTGCCAGCAGCTTTGGTTGGGGAGGGAATGAGCAGTTCTTC. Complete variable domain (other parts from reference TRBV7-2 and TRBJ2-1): GAGVSQSPSNKVTEKGKDVELRCDPISGHTALYWYRQSLGQGLEFLIYFQGNSAPDKSGLPSDRFSAERTGGSVSTLTIQRTQQEDSAVYLCASSFGWGGNEQFFGPGTRLTVL.

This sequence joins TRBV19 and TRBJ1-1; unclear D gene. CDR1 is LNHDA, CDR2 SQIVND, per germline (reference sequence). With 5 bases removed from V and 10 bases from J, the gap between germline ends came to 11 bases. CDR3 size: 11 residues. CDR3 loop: CASSLAKGAFF. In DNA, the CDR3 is TGTGCCAGTAGTTTGGCGAAAGGAGCTTTCTTT.

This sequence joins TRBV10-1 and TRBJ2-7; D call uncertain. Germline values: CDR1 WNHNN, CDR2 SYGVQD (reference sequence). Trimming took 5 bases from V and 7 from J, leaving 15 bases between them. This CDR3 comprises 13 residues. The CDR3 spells CASSHEAKGEQYF. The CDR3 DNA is TGCGCCAGCAGTCACGAGGCCAAAGGGGAGCAGTACTTC.

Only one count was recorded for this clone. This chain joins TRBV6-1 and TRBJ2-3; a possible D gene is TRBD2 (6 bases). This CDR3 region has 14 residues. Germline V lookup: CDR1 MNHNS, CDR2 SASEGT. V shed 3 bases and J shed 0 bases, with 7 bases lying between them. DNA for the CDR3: TGTGCCAGCAGTGACCGGGGGAGCACAGATACGCAGTATTTT. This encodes CASSDRGSTDTQYF.

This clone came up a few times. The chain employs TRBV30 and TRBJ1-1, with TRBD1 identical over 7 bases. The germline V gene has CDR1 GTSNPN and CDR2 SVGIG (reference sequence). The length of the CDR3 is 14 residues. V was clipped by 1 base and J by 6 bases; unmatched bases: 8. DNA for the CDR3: TGTGCCTGGAGTGACCGACAGGGAGTCTCTGAAGCTTTCTTT. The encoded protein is CAWSDRQGVSEAFF.

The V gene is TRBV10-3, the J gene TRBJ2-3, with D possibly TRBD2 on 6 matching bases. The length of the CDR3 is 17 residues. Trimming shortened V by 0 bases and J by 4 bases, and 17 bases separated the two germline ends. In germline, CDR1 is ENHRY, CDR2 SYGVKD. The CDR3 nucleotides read TGTGCCATCAGTGAGTCGTTAGGGTGGGAGGCGGCAGATACGCAGTATTTT. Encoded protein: CAISESLGWEAADTQYF.

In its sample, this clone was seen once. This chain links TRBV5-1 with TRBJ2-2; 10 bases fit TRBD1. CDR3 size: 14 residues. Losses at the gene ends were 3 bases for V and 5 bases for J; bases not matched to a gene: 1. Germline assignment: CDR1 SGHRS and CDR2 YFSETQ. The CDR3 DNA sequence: TGCGCCAGCAGCTGGGGACAGGGGACCGGGGAGCTGTTTTTT. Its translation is CASSWGQGTGELFF.